This entry features one T cell receptor beta chain sequence. Antigen specificity is unknown. Primers for the PCR totalled 60 Vbeta and 13 Jbeta. The protocol was immunoSEQ multiplex PCR, while the TCRdb copy is restricted to in-frame clones and leaves out a portion. The data contain 150,000 to 200,000 clones, 65% to 90% of them singletons. Germline V gives CDR1 SGDLS, CDR2 YYNGEE. This CDR3 comprises 17 residues. J lost 1 base, V lost 0 bases, and 7 bases had no gene match. The data were obtained in a study of cytomegalovirus exposure and HLA in healthy donors. Study-wide findings and caveats: Confirmation in vitro established that a few CMV-associated chains were specific for CMV antigens. High specificity and sensitivity for cytomegalovirus status were reported for the classifier.

This chain joins TRBV9 and TRBJ2-3; 8 nucleotides match TRBD2. The receptor was derived from a human donor in good health. The specimen was PBMCs. CDR3: CASSVARLASGTDTQYF. The CDR3 region has the DNA TGTGCCAGCAGCGTAGCTCGACTAGCGTCTGGCACAGATACGCAGTATTTT.